This T cell receptor (beta chain) comes out of a study of radiotherapy plus CTLA-4 blockade in lung cancer. Whole-study context: Among patients, about 20% showed objective responses, and 30% to 40% had disease control.

Germline V gene lookup returns CDR1 SQVTM and CDR2 ANQGSEA. The CDR3 contains 10 residues. V dropped 6 bases and J dropped 6 bases, with 8 bases sitting between them. General study findings and limits: Blood-borne expansion of tumor-derived TCR clones followed radiotherapy plus ipilimumab.

Details on this clone: As yet, its antigen is unknown.

The study gave focal radiation plus ipilimumab CTLA-4 blockade to patients with chemo-refractory metastatic non-small-cell lung cancer. TCRdb's copy holds only in-frame clones and misses some; the assay was immunoSEQ multiplex PCR. The table has about 60,000 clones, over 75% seen once. V is TRBV29-1 and J is TRBJ1-2; D remains unclear. The sample in question was peripheral blood, obtained from a patient treated with radiotherapy plus ipilimumab. The TCR comes from a human donor with non-small cell lung cancer who had a partial response to radiotherapy plus ipilimumab. CDR3 DNA: TGCAGCGTGGACGGGGATGGCTACACCTTC. This codes for CSVDGDGYTF.